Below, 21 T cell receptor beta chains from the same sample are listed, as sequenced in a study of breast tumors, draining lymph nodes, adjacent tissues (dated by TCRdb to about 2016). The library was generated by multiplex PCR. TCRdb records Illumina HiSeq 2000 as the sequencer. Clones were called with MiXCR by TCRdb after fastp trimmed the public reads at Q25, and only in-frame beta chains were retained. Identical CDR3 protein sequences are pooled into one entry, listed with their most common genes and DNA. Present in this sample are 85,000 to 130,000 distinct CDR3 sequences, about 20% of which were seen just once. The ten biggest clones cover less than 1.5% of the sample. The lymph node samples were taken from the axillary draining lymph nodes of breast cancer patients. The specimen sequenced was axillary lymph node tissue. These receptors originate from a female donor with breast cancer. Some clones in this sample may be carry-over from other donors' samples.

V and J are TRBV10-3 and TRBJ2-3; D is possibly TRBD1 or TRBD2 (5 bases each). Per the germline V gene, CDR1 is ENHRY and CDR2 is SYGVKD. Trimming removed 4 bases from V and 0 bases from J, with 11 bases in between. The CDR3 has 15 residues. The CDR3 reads CAISGGSSSTDTQYF. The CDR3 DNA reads TGTGCCATCAGTGGGGGGAGTAGTAGCACAGATACGCAGTATTTT.

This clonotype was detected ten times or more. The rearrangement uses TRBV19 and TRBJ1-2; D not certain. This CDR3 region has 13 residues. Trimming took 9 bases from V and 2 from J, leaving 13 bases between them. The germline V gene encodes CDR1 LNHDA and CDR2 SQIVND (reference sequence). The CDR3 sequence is CASRPSDNYGYTF. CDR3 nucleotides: TGTGCCAGCAGACCTTCAGACAACTATGGCTACACCTTC. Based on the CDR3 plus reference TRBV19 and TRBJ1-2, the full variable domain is DGGITQSPKYLFRKEGQNVTLSCEQNLNHDAMYWYRQDPGQGLRLIYYSQIVNDFQKGDIAEGYSVSREKKESFPLTVTSAQKNPTAFYLCASRPSDNYGYTFGSGTRLTVV.

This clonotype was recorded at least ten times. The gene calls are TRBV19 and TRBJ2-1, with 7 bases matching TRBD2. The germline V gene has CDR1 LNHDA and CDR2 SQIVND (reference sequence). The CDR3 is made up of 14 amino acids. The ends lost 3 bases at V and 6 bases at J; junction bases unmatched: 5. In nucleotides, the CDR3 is TGTGCCAGTAGTATTATGGGCGGGGGCAATGAGCAGTTCTTC. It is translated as CASSIMGGGNEQFF. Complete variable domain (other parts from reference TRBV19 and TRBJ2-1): DGGITQSPKYLFRKEGQNVTLSCEQNLNHDAMYWYRQDPGQGLRLIYYSQIVNDFQKGDIAEGYSVSREKKESFPLTVTSAQKNPTAFYLCASSIMGGGNEQFFGPGTRLTVL.

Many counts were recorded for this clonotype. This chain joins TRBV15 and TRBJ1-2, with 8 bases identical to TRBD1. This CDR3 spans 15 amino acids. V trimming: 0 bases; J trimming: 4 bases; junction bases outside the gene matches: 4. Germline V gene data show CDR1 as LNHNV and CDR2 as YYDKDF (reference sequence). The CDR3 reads CATSRDRGRSYGYTF. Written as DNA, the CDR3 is TGTGCCACCAGCAGAGACAGGGGGCGCAGCTATGGCTACACCTTC.

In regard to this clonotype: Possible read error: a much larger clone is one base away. The CDR3 DNA is TGCGCCAGCCATCGCCTAGAGGAAGAGACCCAGTACTTC. It is translated as CASHRLEEETQYF. The chain employs TRBV5-1 and TRBJ2-5; D call uncertain. The CDR3 contains 13 residues. The V gene lost 7 bases and the J gene lost 3 bases, with 13 bases spanning the gap. Germline assignment: CDR1 SGHRS and CDR2 YFSETQ.

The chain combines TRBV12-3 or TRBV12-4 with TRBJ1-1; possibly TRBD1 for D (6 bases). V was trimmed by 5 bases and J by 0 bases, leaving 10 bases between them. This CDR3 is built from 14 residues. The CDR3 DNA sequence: TGTGCCAGCAGTCTTCGGGGGCTGAACACTGAAGCTTTCTTT. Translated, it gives CASSLRGLNTEAFF.

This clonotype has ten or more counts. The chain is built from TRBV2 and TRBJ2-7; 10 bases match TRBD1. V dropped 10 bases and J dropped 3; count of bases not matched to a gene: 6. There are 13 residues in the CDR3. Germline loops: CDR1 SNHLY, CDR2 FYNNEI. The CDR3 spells CATSGQGIYEQYF. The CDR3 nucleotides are TGTGCCACCTCGGGACAGGGGATCTACGAGCAGTACTTC.

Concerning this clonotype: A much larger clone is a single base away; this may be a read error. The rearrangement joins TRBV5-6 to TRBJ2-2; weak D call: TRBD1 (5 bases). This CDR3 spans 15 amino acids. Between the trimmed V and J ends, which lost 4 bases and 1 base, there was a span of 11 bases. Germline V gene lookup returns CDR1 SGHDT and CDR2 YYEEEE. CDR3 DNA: TGTGCCAGCAGCCCTGGGGCGGAGAACACCGGGGAGCTGTTTTTT. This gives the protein CASSPGAENTGELFF.

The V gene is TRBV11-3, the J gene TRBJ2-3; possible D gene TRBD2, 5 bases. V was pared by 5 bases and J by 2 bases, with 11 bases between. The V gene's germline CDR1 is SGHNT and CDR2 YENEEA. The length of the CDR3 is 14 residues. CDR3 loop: CASSGLEDTDTQYF. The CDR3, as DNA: TGTGCCAGCAGCGGCCTGGAGGACACAGATACGCAGTATTTT.

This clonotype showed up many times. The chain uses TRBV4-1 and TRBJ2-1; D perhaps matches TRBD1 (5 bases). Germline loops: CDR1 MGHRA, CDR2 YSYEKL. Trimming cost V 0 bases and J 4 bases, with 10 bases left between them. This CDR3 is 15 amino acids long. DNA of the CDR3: TGCGCCAGCAGCCAAGATAGTGGGGCTTACAATGAGCAGTTCTTC. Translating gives CASSQDSGAYNEQFF.

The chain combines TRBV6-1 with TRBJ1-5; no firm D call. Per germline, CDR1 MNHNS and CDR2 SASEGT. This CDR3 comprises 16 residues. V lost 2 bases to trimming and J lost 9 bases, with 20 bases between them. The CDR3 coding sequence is TGTGCCAGCAGTGAAAGAATTAAAAGGAATGGCGCGCCCCAGCATTTT. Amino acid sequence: CASSERIKRNGAPQHF.

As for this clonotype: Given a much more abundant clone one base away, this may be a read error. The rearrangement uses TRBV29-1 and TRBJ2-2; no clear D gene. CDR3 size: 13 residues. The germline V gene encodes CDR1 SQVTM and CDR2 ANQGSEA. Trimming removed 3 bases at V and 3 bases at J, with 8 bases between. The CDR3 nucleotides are TGCAGCGTTGATCCGCGCTACACCGGGGAGCTGTTTTTT. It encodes CSVDPRYTGELFF.

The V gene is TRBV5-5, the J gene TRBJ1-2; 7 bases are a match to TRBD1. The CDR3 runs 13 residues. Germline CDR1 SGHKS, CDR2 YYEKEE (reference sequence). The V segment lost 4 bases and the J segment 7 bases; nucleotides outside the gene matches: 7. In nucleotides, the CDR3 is TGTGCCAGCAGCGCGGGGACAGCCCTTGGCTACACCTTC. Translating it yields CASSAGTALGYTF.

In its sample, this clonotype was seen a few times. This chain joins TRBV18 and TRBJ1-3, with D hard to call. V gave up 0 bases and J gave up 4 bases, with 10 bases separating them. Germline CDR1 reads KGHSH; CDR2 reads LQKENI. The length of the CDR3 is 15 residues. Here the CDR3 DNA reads TGTGCCAGCTCACCACCCGCAGGAAGGGGAAACACCATATATTTT. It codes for CASSPPAGRGNTIYF. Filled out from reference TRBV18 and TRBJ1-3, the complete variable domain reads NAGVMQNPRHLVRRRGQEARLRCSPMKGHSHVYWYRQLPEEGLKFMVYLQKENIIDESGMPKERFSAEFPKEGPSILRIQQVVRGDSAAYFCASSPPAGRGNTIYFGEGSWLTVV.

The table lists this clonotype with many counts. CDR3 loop: CASSIGLAGGSSTDTQYF. The CDR3 coding sequence is TGTGCCAGTAGTATCGGACTAGCGGGAGGGTCTAGCACAGATACGCAGTATTTT. This chain uses TRBV19 with TRBJ2-3; 15 bases match TRBD2. CDR1 and CDR2 (germline): LNHDA, SQIVND (reference sequence). Trimming at V came to 3 bases and at J to 0 bases, leaving 4 bases not matched to a gene. This CDR3 spans 18 amino acids.

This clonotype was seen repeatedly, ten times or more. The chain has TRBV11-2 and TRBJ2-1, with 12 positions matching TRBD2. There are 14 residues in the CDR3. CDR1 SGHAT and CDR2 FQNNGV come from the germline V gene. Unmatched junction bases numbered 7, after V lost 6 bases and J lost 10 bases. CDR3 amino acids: CASRMTSGGPEQFF. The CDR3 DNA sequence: TGTGCCAGCAGGATGACTAGCGGGGGACCGGAGCAGTTCTTC.

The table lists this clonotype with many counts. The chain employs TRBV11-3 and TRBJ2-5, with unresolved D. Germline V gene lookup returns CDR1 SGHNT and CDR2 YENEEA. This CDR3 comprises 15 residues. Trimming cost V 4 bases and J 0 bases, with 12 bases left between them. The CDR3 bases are TGTGCCAGCAGCTCAACCCGTGACAACCAAGAGACCCAGTACTTC. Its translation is CASSSTRDNQETQYF.

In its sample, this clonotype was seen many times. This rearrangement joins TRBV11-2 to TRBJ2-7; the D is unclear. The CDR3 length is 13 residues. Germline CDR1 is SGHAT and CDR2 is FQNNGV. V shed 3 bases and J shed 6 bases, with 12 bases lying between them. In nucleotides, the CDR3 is TGTGCCAGCAGCTTCAAATCGGGTGGCGAGCAGTACTTC. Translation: CASSFKSGGEQYF.

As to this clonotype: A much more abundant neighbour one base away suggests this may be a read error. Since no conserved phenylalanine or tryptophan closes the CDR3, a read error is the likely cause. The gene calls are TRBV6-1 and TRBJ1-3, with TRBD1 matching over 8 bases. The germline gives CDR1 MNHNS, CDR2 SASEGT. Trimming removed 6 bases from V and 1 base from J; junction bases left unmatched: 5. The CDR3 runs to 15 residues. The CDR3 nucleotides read TGTGCCAGCAGGGACAGGGTACCATCTGGAAACACCATATATATT. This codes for CASRDRVPSGNTIYI.

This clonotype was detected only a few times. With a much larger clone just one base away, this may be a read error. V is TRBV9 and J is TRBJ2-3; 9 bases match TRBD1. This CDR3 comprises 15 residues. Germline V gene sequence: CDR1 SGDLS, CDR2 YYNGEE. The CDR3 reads CASSLGGQGPDTRYF. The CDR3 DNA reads TGTGCCAGCAGCCTGGGGGGACAGGGTCCAGATACGCGGTATTTT.

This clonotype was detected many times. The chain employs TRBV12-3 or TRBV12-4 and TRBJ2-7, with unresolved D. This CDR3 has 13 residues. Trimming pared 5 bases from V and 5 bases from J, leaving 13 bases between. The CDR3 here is CASSPPSGDEQYF. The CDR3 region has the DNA TGTGCCAGCAGTCCCCCCAGTGGGGACGAGCAGTACTTC.